This T cell receptor (beta chain) was documented in a study of regulatory T cells in long-lasting Graves disease. Study-level results: Accuracy may have suffered from the small sample size. The TCR repertoire of persistent Graves' patients was less diverse than that of newly diagnosed ones.

The sample holds many counts of this clonotype. The antigen remains undetermined. Time point described: newly diagnosed GD, antithyroid drugs for less than 3 months. Researchers made the TCR library from RNA that was extracted from PBMCs. The CDR3 is 15 residues long. Trimming at V came to 6 bases and at J to 10 bases, leaving 10 bases not matched to a gene. Germline CDR1 is SNHLY and CDR2 is FYNNEI. Arm-PCR with iRepertoire HTBI primers amplified the CDR3 regions for these TCR beta libraries. In the authors' workflow: Samples jointly harbored 60 to 65 TRBV and some 13 TRBJ segments. MiXCR, applied by TCRdb to the multiplex PCR reads, yields one record per CDR3 protein. TCRdb's processing, not the authors', yielded these V and J calls. Altogether around 450,000 distinct CDR3 sequences are present, roughly 16% being singletons, with the ten largest covering 9% to 15%. Another study also made use of these data, one on T cells in Graves' hyperthyroidism and ophthalmopathy. Per that study: A first-round RT-PCR of the TCR CDR3 used the HTBI primer set.

The rearrangement uses TRBV2 and TRBJ2-1; TRBD2 matches 12 bases. Here the sequenced sample was peripheral blood mononuclear cells (PBMCs), taken at new diagnosis, from a patient treated with antithyroid drugs. The receptor comes from a man between 40 and 49 years old with Graves disease. CDR3 bases: TGTGCCAGCAGGAGACTAGCGGGGGACTATGGAGAGCAGTTCTTC. Protein: CASRRLAGDYGEQFF.